This T cell receptor beta chain was sequenced for a study of cytomegalovirus exposure and HLA in healthy donors. Points from the study as a whole: In a later analysis, common viral pathogens appeared linked to several of the most significant clusters. It was assumed in the presence/absence analyses that sequencing depth was roughly uniform across donors.

The V gene lost 6 bases and the J gene lost 6 bases, with 16 bases spanning the gap. The CDR3 totals 14 residues. Germline CDR1 and CDR2: MRHNA and SNTAGT. Worth noting for this clone: Its target is not known.

Healthy bone marrow donors supplied every sample. 60 Vbeta and 13 Jbeta primers were used in PCR. Repertoires were generated with immunoSEQ multiplex PCR, while TCRdb's copy carries only in-frame clones and drops some. Found here are approximately 140,000 clones; the top ten clones hold under 2%. The sequencing input was PBMCs. The clonotype was recovered from a woman in her forties or fifties in good health and CMV-seronegative. The genes are TRBV6-4 and TRBJ2-3; tentative D call: TRBD1 (7 bases). CDR3 sequence reads: CASRGDSGSDTQYF. The DNA for the CDR3 is TGTGCCAGCAGGGGGGACAGCGGGTCCGATACGCAGTATTTT.